The T cell receptor beta chain described here comes from a study of T cell clonotyping in hematopoietic cell transplantation (dated by TCRdb to about 2021). Regarding the complete study: The study collected 130 or so blood samples from about 40 consecutive transplant recipients and their related donors. Patients were recruited between 2015 and 2017 and followed until September 2020 or death.

Details on this clone: No cognate antigen has been identified for it. Per-base quality was not reported, and no clone a single base away is much larger than it.

What the time point label conveys for this sample: 30 days after allo-HCT. Blood from recipients was drawn roughly 28 days before transplant, then again at days 30, 100 and 180 after transplant. Nuclei Lysis Solution was used to extract genomic DNA from fresh or cryopreserved unfractionated peripheral blood mononuclear cells. What the authors observed across the whole study: The sample size was limited, and because cells were not sorted, the contributions of CD4 and CD8 repertoires could not be separated. Broader posttransplant TCR repertoire diversity was predicted by donor and pretransplant recipient Inverse Simpson Index values. Recipient TCR diversity fell after transplant, with pathologically expanded clonotypes rising progressively from day 30 to day 180. Just a small fraction of recipient repertoires overlapped with donor repertoires, and more than 95% appeared de novo at the given depth.

The immunoSEQ assay, a bias-controlled multiplex PCR using V- and J-specific primers, was used to amplify TCR beta CDR3 regions from genomic DNA. In a second PCR step, the CDR3 amplicons were tagged with a proprietary barcode plus Illumina adapter sequences. An Illumina MiSeq instrument was used to sequence the CDR3 libraries. For the original study's pipeline: immunoSEQ Analyzer 3.0 was used for export and quality control, with R Bioconductor and Immunarch used for downstream analyses. Repertoire metrics were calculated using only productive rearrangements within the normalized downsampled data set. Clonotypes larger than 5 templates in the normalized cohort were defined as pathologically expanded. Repertoire diversity was measured with the Inverse Simpson Index. To capture all clonotypes, the CMV-specificity analyses were run on the non-normalized data set. TCRdb provides this immuneACCESS table in a form limited to in-frame rearrangements. Some clones are lacking; in checked studies, under half of them reflect an unresolved V gene, and why the rest are absent is not known. V and J calls and clone size are as listed in that table; D and trimming were resolved from the DNA. This sample gives around 7,000 clones in total; over 75% of them show up just once. Of the sample, about 4.3% falls within the top ten clones.

The TCR sequence derives from a female patient between 50 and 59 years old who had an allogeneic stem cell transplant from an unrelated donor, so the T cells may come from the graft donor. Some clones in this sample may be carry-over from other donors' samples. Sequences were derived from PBMCs, sampled 30 days after allogeneic stem cell transplant.

The CDR3 here reads CASSLSVTTEAFF. The DNA sequence is as follows: TGCGCCAGCAGCTTAAGTGTAACCACTGAAGCTTTCTTT. The chain links TRBV5-1 with TRBJ1-1, with the D gene call left open. The germline V gene gives CDR1 as SGHRS and CDR2 as YFSETQ. The CDR3 spans 13 residues, from the cysteine through the phenylalanine. Just the 39-base CDR3 DNA is kept, in frame starting at base 1. The V and J ends are trimmed by 2 bases and 4 bases, leaving 9 bases between them.